This is a list of T cell receptor beta chains from one sample in a study of OX40 agonist ivuxolimab in advanced cancers. TCRdb keeps only in-frame clones here, not all; method: immunoSEQ multiplex PCR. There are around 79,000 clones in the sample; approximately 85% occur only once, and about 0.6% lies in the top ten. Source: CD4+ or CD8+ T cells sorted from blood, taken in a trial of the OX40 agonist ivuxolimab. These receptors were obtained from an adult with an advanced solid tumor such as melanoma, head and neck, liver or kidney cancer. Both conserved end residues are part of each CDR3. Fields, in order: CDR3 length, clone size, V gene, CDR3 protein. A row's size may be missing; if present it is once, few, many or a size class.

>15|.|TRBV9
CASSVAPGVNSPLHF
>15|.|TRBV5-8
CASSLGLVPGGGYTF
>17|once|TRBV28
CASSLQGTKISGNTIYF
>13|.|TRBV2
CASEDRRVGGYTF
>14|.|TRBV29-1
CSAPFQGAGETQYF
>14|once|TRBV7-3
CASSLSPGTDTQYF
>16|.|TRBV9
CASSDPGTGVYTEAFF
>16|.|TRBV4-3
CASSQGVPGAPVGYTF
>16|.|TRBV7-2
CASSPAGGTASYGYTF
>12|.|TRBV9
CASSVGENTIYF
>13|.|TRBV7-2
CASSLMENYGYTF
>16|.|TRBV29-1
CSVAGGGVGSYNEQFF
>15|.|TRBV5-6
CASSLGDRGVYGYTF
>13|.|TRBV5-1
CASSADRDYGYTF
>14|.|TRBV30
CAWSVRTGPYGYTF
>15|.|TRBV5-4
CASSFRDLGYNEQFF
>14|few|TRBV5-1
CASGPDRGHETQYF
>15|.|TRBV29-1
CSVEARGAHAYGYTF
>14|.|TRBV19
CASSIPLRMNEQFF
>16|.|TRBV4-3
CASSQDPGYSNQPQHF